This T cell receptor beta chain was observed in a study of T cell responses to AZD1222 COVID-19 vaccine. Study-wide results and limits: The CD4 TCRs associated with vaccination extended across spike and predominated at 160-218 and 743-854.

Germline values: CDR1 MNHEY, CDR2 SMNVEV (reference sequence). V was trimmed by 6 bases and J by 4 bases, leaving 10 bases between them. The CDR3 spans 13 residues. Regarding this clone: Its antigen is still unknown.

The protocol was immunoSEQ multiplex PCR, while the TCRdb copy is restricted to in-frame clones and leaves out a portion. The table has about 120,000 clones, around 92% seen once; the top ten hold 6% to 9%. The TCR was taken from an adult who received the AZD1222 COVID-19 vaccine. Here the sequenced sample was peripheral blood, taken 28 days after the second AZD1222 dose. The rearrangement joins TRBV27 to TRBJ2-1, with a tentative D call TRBD2 (5 bases). DNA for the CDR3: TGTGCCAGCAGACCCACGGGGTACAATGAGCAGTTCTTC. This codes for CASRPTGYNEQFF.